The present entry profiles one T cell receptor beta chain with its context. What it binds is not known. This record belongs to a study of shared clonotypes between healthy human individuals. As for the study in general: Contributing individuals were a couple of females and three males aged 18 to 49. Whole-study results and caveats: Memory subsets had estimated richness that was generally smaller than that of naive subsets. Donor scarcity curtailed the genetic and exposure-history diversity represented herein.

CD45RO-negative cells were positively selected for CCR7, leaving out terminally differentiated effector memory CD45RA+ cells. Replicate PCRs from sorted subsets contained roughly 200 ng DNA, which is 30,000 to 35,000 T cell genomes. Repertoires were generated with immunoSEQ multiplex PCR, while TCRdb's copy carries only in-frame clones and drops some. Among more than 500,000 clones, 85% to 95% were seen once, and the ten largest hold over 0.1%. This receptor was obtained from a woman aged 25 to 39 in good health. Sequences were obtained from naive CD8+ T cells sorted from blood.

The CDR3 DNA reads TGTGCCTGGGGGGGAGAGACCCAGTACTTC. Translation: CAWGGETQYF. The rearrangement uses TRBV30 and TRBJ2-5; D may be TRBD1 or TRBD2 (5 bases each). The V gene lost 5 bases and the J gene lost 4 bases, with 5 bases spanning the gap. This CDR3 region has 10 residues. The V gene's germline CDR1 is GTSNPN and CDR2 SVGIG (reference sequence).